A single sample gave rise to the 6 T cell receptor beta chains below, sequenced in a study of blood T cell repertoires in COVID-19. Here immunoSEQ multiplex PCR was the method, and the copy in TCRdb shows in-frame clones only, minus some. The repertoire holds approximately 92,000 clones, with 72% as singletons. Sequencing input: peripheral blood. All receptors derive from a woman aged 55-70 years in a cohort sampled during active or convalescent COVID-19.

The chain links TRBV2 to TRBJ2-7; TRBD2 might be the D (6 bases). Trimming pared 7 bases from V and 0 bases from J, leaving 13 bases between. Germline values: CDR1 SNHLY, CDR2 FYNNEI. CDR3 length equals 14 residues. For the CDR3, the DNA is TGTGCCAGCAAGGCGGGACTCAGCTCCTACGAGCAGTACTTC. As protein: CASKAGLSSYEQYF.

This sequence joins TRBV4-2 and TRBJ2-6; D is uncertain. This CDR3 is built from 16 residues. In germline, CDR1 is LGHNA, CDR2 YNFKEQ. V was trimmed by 5 bases and J by 2 bases, leaving 13 bases between them. CDR3 nucleotide sequence: TGTGCCAGCAGCGTCGTGCTCGGAGCTGGGGCCAACGTCCTGACTTTC. It is translated as CASSVVLGAGANVLTF.

To note about this clone: Relative to the germline gene, one junction end is altered; a read error may explain this. The chain is built from TRBV6-5 and TRBJ1-2, with 8 bases matching TRBD1. Germline V gene lookup returns CDR1 MNHEY and CDR2 SVGAGI. The CDR3 has 12 amino acids. The CDR3 loop reads CASSYSAGGLGF. The DNA of the CDR3 is TGTGCCAGCAGTTACTCCGCAGGGGGCCTGGGCTTC.

The CDR3 loop is CAVRGASSYNEQFF. The DNA of the CDR3 is TGTGCCGTGCGGGGGGCGAGCTCCTACAATGAGCAGTTCTTC. The J gene is TRBJ2-1, the V gene TRBV2; TRBD2 aligns across 8 bases. This CDR3 is 14 amino acids long. Germline values: CDR1 SNHLY, CDR2 FYNNEI. The J segment lost 0 bases and the V segment lost 11 bases, leaving 6 bases of the junction unmatched.

J is TRBJ1-5 and V is TRBV18, with a weak D call TRBD1 (6 bases). Trimming removed 3 bases at V and 2 bases at J, with 11 bases between. The CDR3 totals 15 residues. The germline gives CDR1 KGHSH, CDR2 LQKENI. The CDR3 bases are TGTGCCAGCTCACCTACAGGGTTTGGCAATCAGCCCCAGCATTTT. It specifies CASSPTGFGNQPQHF.

The chain couples TRBV5-1 to TRBJ2-5; D might be TRBD2 (5 bases). The CDR3 covers 15 residues. Germline values: CDR1 SGHRS, CDR2 YFSETQ. The ends were cut back, 4 bases at V and 2 bases at J, with 15 bases in the middle. This CDR3 is CASSGTRVGQETQYF. In DNA form, the CDR3 reads TGCGCCAGCAGCGGAACGAGGGTGGGGCAAGAGACCCAGTACTTC.